This T cell receptor beta chain was captured in a study of blood T cells in healthy people across ages (dated by TCRdb to between 2014 and 2017). Background for the entire study: In model experiments, template switching captured about one uniquely barcoded TCR beta cDNA molecule for every two T cells. To track age-related changes in TCR beta repertoire diversity, the study relied on deep sequencing normalized with unique cDNA molecular identifiers. Donors were grouped into four age groups: young (average roughly 16 years), middle-aged (39), aged (over 55) and long-lived (about 89). To avoid experimental bias, donors of different ages were randomly spread across the sequencing lanes. Two additional independent replicas of 1 million unique cDNA reads from the same blood draw were analyzed for two donors (one aged 18 to 30 and one aged 80 or older). What the authors observed across the whole study: Total diversity estimates from one million sequenced T cells were considered lower bounds and underestimates. Observed TCR beta diversity correlated strongly with the percentage of naive T cells measured by flow cytometry. Because donor CMV infection status was unknown, age-related changes in expanded clonotypes were potentially confounded. As age increased, observed TCR beta diversity per million T cells dropped in a roughly linear way, and a significant reduction was already evident by age 40. The long-lived group showed more naive CD4+ T cells, fewer expanded clones and increased TCR diversity than the aged group, suggesting age selection. Since profiling was done on bulk unsorted PBMCs, naive and antigen-experienced compartments could not be conclusively compared.

Trimmed from V: 5 bases; trimmed from J: 7 bases; junction bases lacking a gene match: 17. Measured from the cysteine to the phenylalanine, the CDR3 is 16 residues long. CDR3 DNA is the only sequence kept; it has 48 bases, read in frame from the first base. CDR1 and CDR2 were assigned from the germline V gene as SGHAT and FQNNGV. As for this clonotype: No antigen is known for it. A much larger clone lies a single base off, so this may be a read error.

The roughly 42 donors, aged roughly 6 to 95 years, were systemically healthy Caucasian individuals from Russia. About 9.8 milliliters of peripheral blood were drawn from each donor into EDTA-treated Vacutainer tubes. PBMCs were isolated by Ficoll-Paque density-gradient centrifugation, with at least 6 million obtained per sample. Trizol reagent was used to extract total RNA from the PBMCs, yielding at least 5.5 micrograms per sample. For every donor, an aliquot of PBMCs went through flow cytometry to measure the percentages of naive CD45RAhigh/CD27high T cells. The receptor library was made with 5' RACE. TCRdb lists the instrument as Illumina HiSeq 2500. A second about 7 to 11 cycle PCR used a sample-barcoded 5' primer and a J-beta primer mix. Each TCR beta cDNA molecule received a unique molecular identifier from a template-switch 5' adaptor carrying 12 random nucleotides. At least 2.5 million CDR3-containing paired-end reads were obtained from each sample. First-strand cDNA synthesis was performed from all RNA using the Mint cDNA synthesis kit, with priming by a TRBC-specific oligonucleotide. Following uracil-DNA glycosylase treatment, a first 18-cycle PCR with universal primers M1SS and BC2_uni_R was performed on all cDNA. The paper's data handling went like this. Each sample was normalized by randomly selecting 1 million high-quality reads, each carrying a distinct molecular identifier. Reads with shared molecular identifiers were discarded instead of being binned into consensus sequences. CDR3 identification, clonotype clustering and error correction used MiTCR with a Q25 quality threshold and the strictest error-elimination algorithm. A nonparametric unseen species model using Euler transformation provided a lower-bound estimate of total TCR beta diversity. TCRdb reprocessing: public reads trimmed at Q25 with fastp, clones called with MiXCR, in-frame beta chains kept. Every distinct CDR3 protein forms one entry, paired with its most common genes and DNA. These V and J calls derive from TCRdb rather than the authors' analysis. The sample table lists 380,000 or so distinct CDR3 sequences, about 52% of them with a count of one. The top ten hold around 50% of the sample.

Recombination connected TRBV11-2 to TRBJ2-7, with 7 middle bases fitting TRBD2. Sequenced: blood. This clonotype was sampled from a man aged 60-69 years in good health. The CDR3 has the sequence CASSPWEGTYYKEQYF. The DNA sequence follows: TGTGCCAGCAGCCCGTGGGAGGGCACTTACTACAAGGAGCAGTACTTC.